The subject of this entry is one TCR beta chain. This entry comes from a study of shared clonotypes between healthy human individuals. The germline CDR1 and CDR2 sequences are MNHNY and SVGAGI (reference sequence). The CDR3 has 14 residues. Trimming left V 7 bases short and J 4 bases short, with 16 bases between. Here immunoSEQ multiplex PCR was the method, and the copy in TCRdb shows in-frame clones only, minus some. This table has fewer than 1.8 million clones, 98% to 99% appearing once. The TCR originated in a man aged 25 to 40 in good health. The sequenced material came from naive CD4+ T cells sorted from blood. The subset denotes: CD45RA+ positively selected. This chain joins TRBV6-6 and TRBJ1-2; D call uncertain. Here the CDR3 DNA reads TGTGCCAGCACCCTCAGCCCCCCTATCTATGGCTACACCTTC. Its translation: CASTLSPPIYGYTF.